This TCR beta chain was obtained from a study of T cells in Graves' hyperthyroidism and ophthalmopathy. Study results and caveats: In blood, most of the thyroid clonotypes expanded above 0.001 were also present.

14 amino acids form the CDR3, both terminal residues included. Germline-derived CDR1 and CDR2 are MNHNY and SVGAGI (reference sequence). TCR beta CDR3 regions were amplified from RNA transcripts. Primed by the HTBI set, a first-round RT-PCR was run on the TCR CDR3. TCRdb called the multiplex PCR reads again in MiXCR, with one record for every CDR3 protein. The sample yields 550,000 to 700,000 distinct CDR3 sequences, 46% seen once. About this clonotype itself: The antigen remains undetermined. The DNA is omitted, as the CDR3 cannot be located on it reliably, and the CDR3 follows TCRdb's listing.

Patients were excluded for uncontrolled infection, other autoimmune disease, pregnancy or lactation. This sequence was found in an adult woman with Graves' disease, either hyperthyroidism or ophthalmopathy (not recorded which). The chain combines TRBV6-6 with TRBJ1-2; TRBD1 is the table's D call and was not checked against the DNA. Sequenced sample: peripheral blood or thyroid tissue (not recorded which). CDR3: CASSTGEVGSGNTF.